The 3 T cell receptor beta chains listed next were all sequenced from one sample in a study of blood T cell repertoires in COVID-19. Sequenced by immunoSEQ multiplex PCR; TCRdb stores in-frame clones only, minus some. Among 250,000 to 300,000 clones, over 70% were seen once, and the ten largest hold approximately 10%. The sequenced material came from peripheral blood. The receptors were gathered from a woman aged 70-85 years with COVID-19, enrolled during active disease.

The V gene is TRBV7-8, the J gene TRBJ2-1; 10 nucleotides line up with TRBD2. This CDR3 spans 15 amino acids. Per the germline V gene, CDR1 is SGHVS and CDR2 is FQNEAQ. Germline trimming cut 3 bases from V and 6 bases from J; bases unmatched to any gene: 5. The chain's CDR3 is CASSFSGRISNEQFF. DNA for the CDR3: TGTGCCAGCAGCTTTAGCGGGAGGATCTCCAATGAGCAGTTCTTC.

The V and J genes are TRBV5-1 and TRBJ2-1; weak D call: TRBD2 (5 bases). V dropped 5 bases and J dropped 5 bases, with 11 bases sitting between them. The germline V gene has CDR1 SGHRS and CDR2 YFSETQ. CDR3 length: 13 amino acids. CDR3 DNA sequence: TGCGCCAGCAGGTCGGGATGGGACAATGAGCAGTTCTTC. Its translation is CASRSGWDNEQFF.

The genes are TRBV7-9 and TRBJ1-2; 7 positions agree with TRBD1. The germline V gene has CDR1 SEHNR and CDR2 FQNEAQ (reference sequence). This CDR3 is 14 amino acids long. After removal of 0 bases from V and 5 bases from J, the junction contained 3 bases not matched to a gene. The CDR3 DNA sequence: TGTGCCAGCAGCTTAGCGCAGGGGGAATATGGCTACACCTTC. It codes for CASSLAQGEYGYTF.